This T cell receptor (beta chain) came from a study of shared clonotypes between healthy human individuals. Study background: Each donor had three CD4 naive, three CD4 memory, two CD8 naive and one CD8 memory plate.

A deep-level run was used for the assay. The authors loaded approximately 220 ng DNA, 25,000 to 30,000 T cell genomes, into sorted-subset replicate PCRs. As processed by the authors: Filtering differed because ImmunoSEQ produced junction-only sequences that carried no quality scores. Generated by immunoSEQ multiplex PCR, the TCRdb table keeps only in-frame clones and is missing some. V and J calls and clone size follow that table, whereas D and trimming were derived from the DNA. The sample records a few million clones, roughly nine tenths being singletons. Germline V lookup: CDR1 LNHDA, CDR2 SQIVND (reference sequence). Trimming shortened V by 4 bases and J by 8 bases, and 16 bases separated the two germline ends. The CDR3 runs 14 residues.

Material: naive CD4+ T cells sorted from blood. Specified subset: CD45RA+ positively selected. J is TRBJ2-3 and V is TRBV19; D may be TRBD2 (6 bases). The receptor's source is a man between 18 and 35 years old in good health. CDR3 residues: CASSTPGLGGTQYF. CDR3 sequence (DNA): TGTGCCAGTAGTACACCAGGGCTCGGGGGTACGCAGTATTTT. The full variable domain, with the rest looked up from reference TRBV19 and TRBJ2-3, is DGGITQSPKYLFRKEGQNVTLSCEQNLNHDAMYWYRQDPGQGLRLIYYSQIVNDFQKGDIAEGYSVSREKKESFPLTVTSAQKNPTAFYLCASSTPGLGGTQYFGPGTRLTVL.